Listed here is a single T cell receptor (beta chain). Authors' analysis steps: The assay estimated nucleated cells by amplifying reference gene primers. Using immunoSEQ multiplex PCR, the repertoire was profiled, and TCRdb retains in-frame clones only, with some absent. V, J and clone size were drawn from that table, and D and trimming were deduced from the DNA. This sample carries some 150,000 clones, around nine tenths of them seen once, and the ten largest clones take about 2.4%. J lost 7 bases, V lost 1 base, and 7 bases had no gene match. Germline CDR1 is KGHSH and CDR2 is LQKENI. CDR3 length: 15 residues. This sample was included in a study of blood T cell repertoires in COVID-19. For the study at large: PBMCs, B-cell-depleted T cells, or T cells provided the cDNA or gDNA that made up the material.

The sequence came from a woman in her seventies with acute or convalescent COVID-19. The rearrangement joins TRBV18 to TRBJ2-5; 9 bases agree with TRBD2. Sequencing was done on a sample of peripheral blood. Written as DNA, the CDR3 is TGTGCCAGCTCACCACGCGGGGGGGAGACGTTGACCCAGTACTTC. The encoded protein is CASSPRGGETLTQYF. Together with reference TRBV18 and TRBJ2-5, the CDR3 gives the full variable domain: NAGVMQNPRHLVRRRGQEARLRCSPMKGHSHVYWYRQLPEEGLKFMVYLQKENIIDESGMPKERFSAEFPKEGPSILRIQQVVRGDSAAYFCASSPRGGETLTQYFGPGTRLLVL.